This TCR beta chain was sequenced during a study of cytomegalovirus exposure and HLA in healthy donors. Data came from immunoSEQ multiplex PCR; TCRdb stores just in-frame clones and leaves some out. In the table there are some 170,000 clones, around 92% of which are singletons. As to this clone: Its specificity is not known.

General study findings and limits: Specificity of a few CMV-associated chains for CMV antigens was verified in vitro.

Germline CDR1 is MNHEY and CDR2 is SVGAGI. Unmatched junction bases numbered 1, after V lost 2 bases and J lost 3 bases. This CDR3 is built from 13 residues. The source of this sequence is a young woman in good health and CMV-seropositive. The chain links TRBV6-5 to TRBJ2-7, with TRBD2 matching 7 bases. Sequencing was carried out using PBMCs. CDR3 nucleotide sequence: TGTGCCAGCAGTTACGGCGGGAGCTACGAGCAGTACTTC. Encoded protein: CASSYGGSYEQYF.